Detailed here is one T cell receptor (beta chain). No antigen is known for it. V was pared by 6 bases and J by 0 bases, with 10 bases of the junction left unmatched. In germline, CDR1 is MNHNY, CDR2 SVGAGI (reference sequence). The CDR3 is 16 residues long. Both 60 Vbeta primers and 13 Jbeta primers went into the PCR. Profiled with immunoSEQ multiplex PCR; TCRdb holds only in-frame clones, not every one. The data show about 200,000 clones, about four fifths seen once. The data stem from a study of cytomegalovirus exposure and HLA in healthy donors. Study-level findings and limits: TCR beta V- and J-gene trimming, according to a later analysis, was linked to a missense DCLRE1C variant. Researchers catalogued approximately 170 TCR beta chains as cytomegalovirus-associated.

Each donor was healthy, and each was a bone marrow donor. The receptor's source is a male donor in good health and CMV-seropositive. The sequencing input was PBMCs. The genes are TRBV6-6 and TRBJ1-2; 7 bases agree with TRBD1. For the CDR3, the DNA is TGTGCCAGCAGATTCCGGGACAGCCAAGCTAACTATGGCTACACCTTC. Translating it yields CASRFRDSQANYGYTF.